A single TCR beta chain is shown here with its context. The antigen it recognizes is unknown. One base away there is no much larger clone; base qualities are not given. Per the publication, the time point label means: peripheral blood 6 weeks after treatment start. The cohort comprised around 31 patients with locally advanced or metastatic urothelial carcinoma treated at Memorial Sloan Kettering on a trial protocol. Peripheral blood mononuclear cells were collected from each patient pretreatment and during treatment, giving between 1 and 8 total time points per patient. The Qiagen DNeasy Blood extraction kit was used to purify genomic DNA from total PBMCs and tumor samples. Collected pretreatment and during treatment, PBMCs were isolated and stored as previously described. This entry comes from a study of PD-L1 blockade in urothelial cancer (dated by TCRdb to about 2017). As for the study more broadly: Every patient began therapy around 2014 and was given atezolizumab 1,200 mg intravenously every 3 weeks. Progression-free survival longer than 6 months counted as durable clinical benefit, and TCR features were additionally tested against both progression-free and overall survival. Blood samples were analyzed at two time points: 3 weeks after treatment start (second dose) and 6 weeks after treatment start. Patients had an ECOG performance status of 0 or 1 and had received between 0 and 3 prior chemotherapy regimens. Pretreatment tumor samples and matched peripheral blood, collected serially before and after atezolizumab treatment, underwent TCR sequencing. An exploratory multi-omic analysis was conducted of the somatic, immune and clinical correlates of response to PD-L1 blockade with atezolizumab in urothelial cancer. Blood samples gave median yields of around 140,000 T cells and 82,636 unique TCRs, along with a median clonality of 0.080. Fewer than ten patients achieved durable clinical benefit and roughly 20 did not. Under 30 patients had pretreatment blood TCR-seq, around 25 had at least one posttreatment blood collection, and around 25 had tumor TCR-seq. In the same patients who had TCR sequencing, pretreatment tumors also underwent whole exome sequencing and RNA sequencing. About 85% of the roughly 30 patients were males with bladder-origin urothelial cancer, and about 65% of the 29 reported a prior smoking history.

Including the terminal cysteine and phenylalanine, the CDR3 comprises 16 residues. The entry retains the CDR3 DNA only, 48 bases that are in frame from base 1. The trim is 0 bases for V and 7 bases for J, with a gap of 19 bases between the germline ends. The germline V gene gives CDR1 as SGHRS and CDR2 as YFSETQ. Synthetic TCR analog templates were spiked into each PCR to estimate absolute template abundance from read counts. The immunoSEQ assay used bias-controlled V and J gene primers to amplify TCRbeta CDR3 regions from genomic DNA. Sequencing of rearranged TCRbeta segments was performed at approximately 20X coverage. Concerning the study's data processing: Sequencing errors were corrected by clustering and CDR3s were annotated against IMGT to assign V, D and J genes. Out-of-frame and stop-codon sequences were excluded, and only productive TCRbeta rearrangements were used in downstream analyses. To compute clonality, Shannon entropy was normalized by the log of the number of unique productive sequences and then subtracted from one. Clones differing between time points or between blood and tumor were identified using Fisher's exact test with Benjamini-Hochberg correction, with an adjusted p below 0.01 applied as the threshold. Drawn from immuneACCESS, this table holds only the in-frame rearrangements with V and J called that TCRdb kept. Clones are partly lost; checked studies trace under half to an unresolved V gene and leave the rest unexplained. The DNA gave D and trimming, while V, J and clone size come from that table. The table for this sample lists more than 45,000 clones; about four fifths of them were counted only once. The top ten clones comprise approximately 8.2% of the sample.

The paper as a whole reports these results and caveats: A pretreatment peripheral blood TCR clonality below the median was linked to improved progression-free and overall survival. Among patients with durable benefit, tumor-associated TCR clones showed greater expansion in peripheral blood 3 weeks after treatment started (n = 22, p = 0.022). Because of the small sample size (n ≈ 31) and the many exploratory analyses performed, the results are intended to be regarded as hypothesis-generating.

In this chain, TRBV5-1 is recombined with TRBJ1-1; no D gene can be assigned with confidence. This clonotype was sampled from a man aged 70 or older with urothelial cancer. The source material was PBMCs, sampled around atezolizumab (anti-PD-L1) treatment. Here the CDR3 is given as CASSLEGGPSPREAFF. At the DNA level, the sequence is TGCGCCAGCAGCTTGGAAGGCGGTCCATCGCCACGTGAAGCTTTCTTT.